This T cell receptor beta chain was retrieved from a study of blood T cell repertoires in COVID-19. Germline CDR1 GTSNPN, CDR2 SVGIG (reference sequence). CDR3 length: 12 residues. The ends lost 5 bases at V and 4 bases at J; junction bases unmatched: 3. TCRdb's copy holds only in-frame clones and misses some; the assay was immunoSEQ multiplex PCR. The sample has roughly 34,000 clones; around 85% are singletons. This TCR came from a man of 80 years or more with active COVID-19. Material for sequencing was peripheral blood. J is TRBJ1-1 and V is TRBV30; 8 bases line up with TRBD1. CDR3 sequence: CAWDRGSTEAFF. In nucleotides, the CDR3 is TGTGCCTGGGACAGGGGAAGCACTGAAGCTTTCTTT. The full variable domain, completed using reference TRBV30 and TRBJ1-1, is SQTIHQWPATLVQPVGSPLSLECTVEGTSNPNLYWYRQAAGRGLQLLFYSVGIGQISSEVPQNLSASRPQDRQFILSSKKLLLSDSGFYLCAWDRGSTEAFFGQGTRLTVV.